The clone carrying this T cell receptor (beta chain) was counted ten times or more. The source of the sample is a study of CD8 T cells in ankylosing spondylitis. CDR3 length: 15 amino acids. CDR1 is KGHSH and CDR2 is LQKENI in the germline V gene. Trimming pared 2 bases from V and 5 bases from J, leaving 15 bases between. TCRdb reprocessed the 5' RACE reads with MiXCR, giving one entry per CDR3 protein. The data contain approximately 140,000 distinct CDR3 sequences, roughly 8% of them singletons. The rearrangement joins TRBV18 to TRBJ1-1; maybe TRBD1 (5 bases). Sequenced: synovial fluid, either unsorted or a sorted T cell fraction (not recorded which). The source of this sequence is a male donor with ankylosing spondylitis. The CDR3 DNA sequence: TGTGCCAGCTCACCAAATTATTCAGGGTTGACTGAAGCTTTCTTT. Residues: CASSPNYSGLTEAFF.